The 4 T cell receptor beta chains below all came from one sample that was sequenced in a study of CD8+CD57+ T cells in acquired aplastic anemia. Genomic DNA, the template, was used for profiling of the TCR beta VDJ and CDR3. Via MiXCR, TCRdb re-called the reads, giving one row per CDR3 protein. The data contain about 200,000 distinct CDR3 sequences, around 32% of them singletons. Input material: sorted CD4+, CD8+, or CD8+CD57+ T cells (not recorded which) from PBMCs. These receptors all come from a human donor in good health, serving as a control.

This clonotype has at least ten counts. The junction departs from the called germline gene at one end, perhaps through a read error. The rearrangement joins TRBV7-9 to TRBJ1-2, with no clear D. This CDR3 region has 16 residues. Germline CDR1 SEHNR, CDR2 FQNEAQ (reference sequence). The CDR3 DNA sequence: TGTGCCAGCAGTTTAGGAATGACAAGTTGGGGAGGCGGCTACACCTTC. This translates into CASSLGMTSWGGGYTF.

The V call is TRBV20-1, the J call TRBJ2-7; TRBD2 aligns across 12 bases. Per the germline V gene, CDR1 is DFQATT and CDR2 is SNEGSKA (reference sequence). V gave up 6 bases and J gave up 1 base; unmatched junction bases: 7. The CDR3 consists of 15 residues. CDR3 in DNA: TGCAGTGCCAAGACTAGCGGGAGACCTTCCTACGAGCAGTACTTC. Amino acid sequence: CSAKTSGRPSYEQYF.

The rearrangement uses TRBV3-1 and TRBJ2-5, with TRBD2 matching 10 bases. In germline, CDR1 is LGHDT, CDR2 YNNKEL (reference sequence). The V gene end was trimmed by 1 base and the J gene end by 0 bases; junction bases not matched to a gene: 2. This CDR3 is 16 amino acids long. The CDR3 spells CASSQASGGHQETQYF. The CDR3 DNA follows: TGTGCCAGCAGCCAAGCTAGCGGGGGCCACCAAGAGACCCAGTACTTC.

This clonotype was seen only once. The CDR3 nucleotides are TGCAGTGACCCGGGACAGGGAGAGACTGAAGCTTTCTTT. Encoded protein: CSDPGQGETEAFF. The chain uses TRBV20-1 and TRBJ1-1, with 9 positions matching TRBD1. The CDR3 has 13 amino acids. Germline lookup yields CDR1 DFQATT and CDR2 SNEGSKA (reference sequence). With V trimmed by 7 bases and J by 5 bases, 8 bases remained unmatched.